This T cell receptor beta chain was found in a study of T cell repertoires in cytomegalovirus infection. At the level of the study: HLA-C-restricted CMV epitopes, recently identified, and well-studied HLA-B-restricted ones were used by the study. In public TCR beta signatures, there were indications of both CMV infection and matching HLA type.

TCRdb reprocessed the reads via MiXCR and lists one record per CDR3 protein. The top ten hold about 60% of the sample, which has 200,000 or so distinct CDR3 sequences, 35% to 40% seen once. With regard to this clonotype: Its antigen is not identified.

The CDR3 covers 15 residues. CDR1 is MNHEY, CDR2 SMNVEV, per germline (reference sequence). Deletions cut 4 bases from V and 3 bases from J, with 16 bases between. Points from the study as a whole: Summed public TCR beta family frequency identified CMV carriers bearing the relevant HLA. The response measured ex vivo was dominated by TCR beta clonotypes (HLA-C-restricted and CMV-specific).

This material consisted of CD8+ T cells from cultured PBMCs, taken from culture after CMV antigen stimulation. The V call is TRBV27, the J call TRBJ2-7, with D perhaps assigned TRBD1 or TRBD2 (5 bases each). The receptor comes from a human donor in good health (CMV status not recorded). Some clones in this sample may be carry-over from other donors' samples. CDR3 DNA: TGTGCCAGCAGTTACTCCCAGGGCGGAGGCTACGAGCAGTACTTC. It is translated as CASSYSQGGGYEQYF.